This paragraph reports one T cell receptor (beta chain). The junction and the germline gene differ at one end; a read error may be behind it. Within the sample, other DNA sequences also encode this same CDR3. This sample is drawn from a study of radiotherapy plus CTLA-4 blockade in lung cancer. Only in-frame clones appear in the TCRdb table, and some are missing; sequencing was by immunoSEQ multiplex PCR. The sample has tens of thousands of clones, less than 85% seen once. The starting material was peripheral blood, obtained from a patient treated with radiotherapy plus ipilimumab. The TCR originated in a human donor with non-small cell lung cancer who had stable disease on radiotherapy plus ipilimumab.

CDR3 DNA: TGCGCCAGCAGCTTAATCGACACCGGGGAGCTGTTCTTT. Protein product: CASSLIDTGELFF. The chain links TRBV5-1 to TRBJ2-2; TRBD2 is a possible D gene (5 bases). Germline V gives CDR1 SGHRS, CDR2 YFSETQ. CDR3 length equals 13 residues.